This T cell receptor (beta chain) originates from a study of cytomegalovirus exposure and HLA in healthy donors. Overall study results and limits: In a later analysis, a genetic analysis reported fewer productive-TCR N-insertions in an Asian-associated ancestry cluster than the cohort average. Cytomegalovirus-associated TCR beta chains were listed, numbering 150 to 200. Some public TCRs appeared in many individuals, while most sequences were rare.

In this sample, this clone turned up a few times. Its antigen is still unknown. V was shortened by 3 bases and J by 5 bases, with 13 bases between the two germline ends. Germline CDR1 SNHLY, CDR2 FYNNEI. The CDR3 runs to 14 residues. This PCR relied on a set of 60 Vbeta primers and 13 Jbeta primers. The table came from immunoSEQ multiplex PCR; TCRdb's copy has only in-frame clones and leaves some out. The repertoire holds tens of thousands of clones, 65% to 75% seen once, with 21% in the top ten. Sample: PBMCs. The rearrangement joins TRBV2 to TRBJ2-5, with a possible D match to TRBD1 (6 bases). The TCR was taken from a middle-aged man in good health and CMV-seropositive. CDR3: CASSESGGPETQYF. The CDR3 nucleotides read TGTGCCAGCAGTGAGAGTGGGGGCCCGGAGACCCAGTACTTC.